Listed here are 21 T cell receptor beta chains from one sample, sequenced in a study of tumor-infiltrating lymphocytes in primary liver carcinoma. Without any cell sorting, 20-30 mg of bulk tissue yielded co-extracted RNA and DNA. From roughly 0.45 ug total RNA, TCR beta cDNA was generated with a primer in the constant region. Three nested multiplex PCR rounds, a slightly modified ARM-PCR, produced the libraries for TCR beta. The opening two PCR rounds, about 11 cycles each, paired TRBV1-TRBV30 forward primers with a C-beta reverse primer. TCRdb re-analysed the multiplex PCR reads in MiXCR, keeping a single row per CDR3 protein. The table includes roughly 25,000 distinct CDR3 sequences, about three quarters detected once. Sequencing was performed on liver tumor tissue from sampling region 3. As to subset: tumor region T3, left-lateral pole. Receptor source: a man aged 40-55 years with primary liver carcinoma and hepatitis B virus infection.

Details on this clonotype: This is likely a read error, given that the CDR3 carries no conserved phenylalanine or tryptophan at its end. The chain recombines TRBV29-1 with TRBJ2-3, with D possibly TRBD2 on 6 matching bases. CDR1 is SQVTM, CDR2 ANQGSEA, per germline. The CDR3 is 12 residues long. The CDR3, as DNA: TGTAGCGTTGGGCAGGGAGGCGTTACGCAGTATTTA. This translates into CSVGQGGVTQYL.

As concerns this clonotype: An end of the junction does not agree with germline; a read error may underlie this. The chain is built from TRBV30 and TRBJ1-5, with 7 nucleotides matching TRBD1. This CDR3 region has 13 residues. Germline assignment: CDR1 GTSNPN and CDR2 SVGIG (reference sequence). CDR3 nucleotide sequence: TGTGCCTGGAGCTCCTCTAGGGGACAGCCCCAACATTTT. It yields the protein CAWSSSRGQPQHF.

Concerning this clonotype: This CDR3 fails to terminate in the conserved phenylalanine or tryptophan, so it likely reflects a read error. Here the CDR3 reads CASSQAGQGSSTDTQYL. CDR3 DNA: TGTGCCAGCAGTCAAGCCGGCCAGGGGAGCAGCACAGATACGCAGTATCTT. The chain has TRBV28 and TRBJ2-3; maybe TRBD1 (6 bases). From germline, CDR1 is MDHEN and CDR2 SYDVKM. The V gene lost 5 bases and the J gene lost 0 bases, with 18 bases spanning the gap. CDR3 length equals 17 residues.

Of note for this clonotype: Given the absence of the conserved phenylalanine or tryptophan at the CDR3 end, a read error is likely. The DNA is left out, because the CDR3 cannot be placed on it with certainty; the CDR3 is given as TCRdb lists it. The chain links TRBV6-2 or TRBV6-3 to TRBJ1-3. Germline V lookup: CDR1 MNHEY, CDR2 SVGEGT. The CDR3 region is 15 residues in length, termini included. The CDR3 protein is CASSYSGPWSDIVYL.

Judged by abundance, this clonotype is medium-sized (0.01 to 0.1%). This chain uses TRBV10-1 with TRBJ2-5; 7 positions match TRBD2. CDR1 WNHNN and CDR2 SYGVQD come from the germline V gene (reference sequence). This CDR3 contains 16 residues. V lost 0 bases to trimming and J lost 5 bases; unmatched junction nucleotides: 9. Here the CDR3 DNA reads TGCGCCAGCAGTGAGTCGTCCAGCGGGGAGGTGGAGACCCAGTACTTC. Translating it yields CASSESSSGEVETQYF.

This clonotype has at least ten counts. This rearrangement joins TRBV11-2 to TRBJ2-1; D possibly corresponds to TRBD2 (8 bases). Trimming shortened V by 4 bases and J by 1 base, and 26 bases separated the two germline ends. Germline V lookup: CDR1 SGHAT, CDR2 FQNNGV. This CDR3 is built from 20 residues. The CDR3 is CASSSFRGLIQRESYNEQFF. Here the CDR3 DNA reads TGTGCCAGCAGCTCTTTTAGGGGGCTCATACAGCGGGAGTCCTACAATGAGCAGTTCTTC.

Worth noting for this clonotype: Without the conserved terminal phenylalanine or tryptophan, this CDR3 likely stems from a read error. Here the CDR3 DNA reads TGTGCCAGCAGCCAAACTCCTGGCGGGGGGGAAGAAACTCAGTACCTC. Protein sequence: CASSQTPGGGEETQYL. The chain has TRBV11-2 and TRBJ2-5; TRBD2 agrees at 9 bases. With 5 bases clipped from V and 11 bases from J, the junction kept 18 bases outside the gene matches. The CDR3 consists of 16 residues. Germline V gene data show CDR1 as SGHAT and CDR2 as FQNNGV.

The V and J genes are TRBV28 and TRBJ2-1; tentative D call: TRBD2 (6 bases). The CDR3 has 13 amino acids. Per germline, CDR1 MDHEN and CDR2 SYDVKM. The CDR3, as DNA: TGTACCTGCAGTTTATGGGGGGTACATGAGCAGTTCTTC. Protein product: CTCSLWGVHEQFF.

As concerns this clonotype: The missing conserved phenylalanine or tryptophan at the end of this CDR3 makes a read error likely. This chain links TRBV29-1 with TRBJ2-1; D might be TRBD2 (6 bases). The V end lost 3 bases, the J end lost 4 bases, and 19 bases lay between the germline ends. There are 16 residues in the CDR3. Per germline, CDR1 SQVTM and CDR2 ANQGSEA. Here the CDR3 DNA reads TGCAGCGTTGAGGGGTTAACGGGAGATTTGTACAATGAGCAGTTCTTA. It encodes CSVEGLTGDLYNEQFL.

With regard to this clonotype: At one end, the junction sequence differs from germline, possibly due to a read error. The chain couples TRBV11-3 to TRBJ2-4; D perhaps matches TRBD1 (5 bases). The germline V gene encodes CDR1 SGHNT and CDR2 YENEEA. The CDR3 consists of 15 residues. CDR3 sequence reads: CASGFTGRTKNNQYF. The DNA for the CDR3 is TGTGCCAGTGGCTTCACTGGACGGACAAAAAACAATCAGTACTTC.

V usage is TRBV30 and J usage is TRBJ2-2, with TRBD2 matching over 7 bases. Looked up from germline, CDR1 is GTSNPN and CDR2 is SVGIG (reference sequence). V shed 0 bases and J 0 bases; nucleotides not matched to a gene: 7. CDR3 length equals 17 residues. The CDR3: CAWSVRTRAPNTGELFF. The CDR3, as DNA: TGTGCCTGGAGTGTACGGACTAGAGCTCCGAACACCGGGGAGCTGTTTTTT.

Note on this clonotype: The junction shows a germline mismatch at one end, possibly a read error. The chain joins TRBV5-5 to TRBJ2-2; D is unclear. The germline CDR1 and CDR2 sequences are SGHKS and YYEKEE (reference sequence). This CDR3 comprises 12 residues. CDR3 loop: CDSSLSTGELFF. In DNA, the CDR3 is TGTGACAGCAGCTTGTCTACCGGGGAGCTGTTTTTT.

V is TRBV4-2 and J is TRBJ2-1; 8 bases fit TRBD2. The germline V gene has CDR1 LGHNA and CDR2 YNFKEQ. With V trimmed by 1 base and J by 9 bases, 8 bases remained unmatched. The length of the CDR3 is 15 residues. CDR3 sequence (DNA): TGTGCCAGCAGCCAAGCATCTAGCGGGCTACTTGAGCAGTTCTTC. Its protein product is CASSQASSGLLEQFF.

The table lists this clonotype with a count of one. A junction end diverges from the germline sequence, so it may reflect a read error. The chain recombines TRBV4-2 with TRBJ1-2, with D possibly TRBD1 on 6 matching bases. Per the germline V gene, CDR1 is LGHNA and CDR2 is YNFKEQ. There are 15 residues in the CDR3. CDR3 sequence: CGSCQDMGRGGGNTF. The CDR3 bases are TGTGGCAGCTGCCAAGATATGGGCAGGGGTGGTGGCAACACCTTC.

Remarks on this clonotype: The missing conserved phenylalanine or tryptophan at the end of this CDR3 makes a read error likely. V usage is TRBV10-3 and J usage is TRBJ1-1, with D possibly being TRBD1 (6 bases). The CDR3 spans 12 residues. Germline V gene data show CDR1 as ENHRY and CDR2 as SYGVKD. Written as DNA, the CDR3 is TGTGTCATCAGTCCAGGGGTCGCTGAAGCTTTCTGT. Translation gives CVISPGVAEAFC.

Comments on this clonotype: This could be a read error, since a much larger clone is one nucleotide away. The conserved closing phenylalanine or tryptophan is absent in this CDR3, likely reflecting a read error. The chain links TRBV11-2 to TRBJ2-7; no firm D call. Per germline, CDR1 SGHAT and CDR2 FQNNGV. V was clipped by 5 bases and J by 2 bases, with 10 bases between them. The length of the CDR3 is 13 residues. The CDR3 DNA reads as TGTGCCAGCAGCCCCGGACGGACCTACGAGCAGTACCTC. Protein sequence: CASSPGRTYEQYL.

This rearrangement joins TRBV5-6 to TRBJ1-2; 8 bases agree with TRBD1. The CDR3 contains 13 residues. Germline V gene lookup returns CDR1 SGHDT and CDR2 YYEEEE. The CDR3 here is CISSLVGTGDYTF. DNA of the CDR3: TGTATCAGCAGCTTGGTTGGGACAGGAGACTACACCTTC.

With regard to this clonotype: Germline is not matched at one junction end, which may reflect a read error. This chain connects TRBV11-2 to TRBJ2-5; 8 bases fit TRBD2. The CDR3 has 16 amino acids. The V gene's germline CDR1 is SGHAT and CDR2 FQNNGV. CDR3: CASSQIPDGGEETQYF. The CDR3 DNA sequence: TGTGCTAGCAGCCAAATTCCTGACGGGGGGGAAGAGACCCAGTACTTC.

The CDR3 DNA is TGTGCCAGCAGCTTATGCCTGCTAGCTAGTGAGCAGTTCTTC. This codes for CASSLCLLASEQFF. The chain combines TRBV11-2 with TRBJ2-1; D possibly corresponds to TRBD2 (5 bases). CDR1 is SGHAT and CDR2 is FQNNGV in the germline V gene. This CDR3 region has 14 residues. Between the trimmed V and J ends, which lost 2 bases and 9 bases, there was a span of 14 bases.

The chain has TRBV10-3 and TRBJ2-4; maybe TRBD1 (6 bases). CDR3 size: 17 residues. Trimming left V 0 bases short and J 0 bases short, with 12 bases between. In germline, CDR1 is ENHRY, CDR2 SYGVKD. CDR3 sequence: CAISESQGSVAKNIQYF. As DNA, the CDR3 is TGTGCCATCAGTGAGTCGCAGGGGTCCGTAGCCAAAAACATTCAGTACTTC.

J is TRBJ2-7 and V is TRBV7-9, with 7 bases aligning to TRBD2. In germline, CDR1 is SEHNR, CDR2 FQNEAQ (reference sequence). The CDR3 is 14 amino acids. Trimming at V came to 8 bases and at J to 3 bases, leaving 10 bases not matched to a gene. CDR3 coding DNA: TGTGCCAGCGGCCGCACTAGCGAGTACTACGAGCAGTACTTC. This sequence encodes CASGRTSEYYEQYF.